The T cell receptor (beta chain) under discussion was sequenced for a study of cytomegalovirus exposure and HLA in healthy donors. This clone was counted once. The antigen remains unidentified. The PCR made use of 60 Vbeta and 13 Jbeta primers. Profiled with immunoSEQ multiplex PCR; TCRdb holds only in-frame clones, not every one. The sample comprises 110,000 to 150,000 clones, almost 85% of which are singletons, and roughly 10% rests with the top ten. Healthy individuals who donated bone marrow served as the donors. Study observations and caveats: With later analysis, a missense DCLRE1C variant became linked to TCR beta V- and J-gene trimming.

Germline V CDR1 and CDR2: GTSNPN, SVGIG (reference sequence). Trimming took 7 bases from V and 1 from J, leaving 8 bases between them. The CDR3 is made up of 12 amino acids. Specimen: PBMCs. The source is a woman aged 55-69 years in good health and CMV-seropositive. The chain links TRBV30 to TRBJ1-3; D gene unclear. The CDR3 here is CAYLASGNTIYF. CDR3 nucleotide sequence: TGTGCCTACCTAGCGTCTGGAAACACCATATATTTT. Supplemented by reference TRBV30 and TRBJ1-3, the full variable domain reads SQTIHQWPATLVQPVGSPLSLECTVEGTSNPNLYWYRQAAGRGLQLLFYSVGIGQISSEVPQNLSASRPQDRQFILSSKKLLLSDSGFYLCAYLASGNTIYFGEGSWLTVV.